A single T cell receptor beta chain is shown here with its context. Its specificity is not known. The ends were cut back, 6 bases at V and 1 base at J, with 17 bases in the middle. The germline V gene encodes CDR1 KGHDR and CDR2 SFDVKD. The CDR3 loop spans 16 amino acids. These data belong to a study of T cell responses to AZD1222 COVID-19 vaccine. Study outcomes and limitations: Close to half of spike-specific TCRs reportedly recognize unmutated variant regions.

The data were produced by immunoSEQ multiplex PCR, yet TCRdb's version contains in-frame clones alone and is incomplete. The sample holds 75,000 to 100,000 clones, about 94% seen once. Source: peripheral blood, taken 28 days after the second AZD1222 dose. This chain links TRBV24-1 with TRBJ1-1, with D tentatively TRBD1 (6 bases). The clonotype originates from an adult who received the AZD1222 COVID-19 vaccine. This CDR3 is CATSPRGGSGNTEAFF. The CDR3 DNA reads TGTGCCACCAGTCCACGGGGGGGCAGTGGGAACACTGAAGCTTTCTTT.